Listed below are T cell receptor beta chains from one sample, sequenced in a study of CD8 T cells in Susac syndrome. TCRdb re-called the immunoSEQ multiplex PCR reads through MiXCR, storing one row per CDR3 protein. The data show nearly 200,000 distinct CDR3 sequences, nearly 95% seen once. The source material was CD4+ T cells from PBMCs. These receptor sequences come from a human donor with multiple sclerosis. CDR3s include the opening cysteine and the closing phenylalanine or tryptophan. The D gene is left open where the match is weak. Size tells how often a clone was seen (once, few, many) or the class of an expanded clone, and some rows leave it out.

V gene: TRBV30
J gene: TRBJ1-3
clone size: -
D gene: TRBD1
CDR3 DNA: TGTGCCTGGAGCCCCGGGACAGGCTTTCGAAACACCATATATTTT
CDR3 protein: CAWSPGTGFRNTIYF

V gene: TRBV20-1
J gene: TRBJ1-6
clone size: -
D gene: TRBD1
CDR3 DNA: TGCAGTGCGCCCGGGACAGCTAATTCACCCCTCCACTTT
CDR3 protein: CSAPGTANSPLHF

V gene: TRBV12-3/TRBV12-4
J gene: TRBJ2-3
clone size: -
D gene: TRBD2
CDR3 DNA: TGTGCCAGCAGCTTAGCGGGAGGGCGGGGAGATACGCAGTATTTT
CDR3 protein: CASSLAGGRGDTQYF

V gene: TRBV3-1
J gene: TRBJ1-2
clone size: once
D gene: TRBD1
CDR3 DNA: TGTGCCAGCAGCCAAGAGGAAGGACAGGGCACCTATGGCTACACCTTC
CDR3 protein: CASSQEEGQGTYGYTF

V gene: TRBV20-1
J gene: TRBJ2-3
clone size: -
D gene: TRBD2
CDR3 DNA: TGCAGTGCTAAGGACTACGTAGTAGCGGGGGGAAGGACAGATACGCAGTATTTT
CDR3 protein: CSAKDYVVAGGRTDTQYF

V gene: TRBV27
J gene: TRBJ2-3
clone size: -
D gene: -
CDR3 DNA: TGTGCCAGCGGACTACAGGTTGGAGGGGGTACGCAGTATTTT
CDR3 protein: CASGLQVGGGTQYF

V gene: TRBV24-1
J gene: TRBJ2-7
clone size: -
D gene: -
CDR3 DNA: TGTGCCACCGGGAAGAGGATATCTTACGAGCAGTACTTC
CDR3 protein: CATGKRISYEQYF

V gene: TRBV9
J gene: TRBJ1-2
clone size: -
D gene: TRBD1
CDR3 DNA: TGTGCCAGCAGCCCACAGGGGCCCTATGGCTACACCTTC
CDR3 protein: CASSPQGPYGYTF

V gene: TRBV12-3/TRBV12-4
J gene: TRBJ2-6
clone size: -
D gene: TRBD1
CDR3 DNA: TGTGCCAGCACCCCCCAGGGGGCTGGGGCCAACGTCCTGACTTTC
CDR3 protein: CASTPQGAGANVLTF

V gene: TRBV4-1
J gene: TRBJ1-2
clone size: -
D gene: -
CDR3 DNA: TGCGCCAGCAGCCAAGTAGGCCTGCGTTTTACCTTC
CDR3 protein: CASSQVGLRFTF

V gene: TRBV10-3
J gene: TRBJ2-1
clone size: -
D gene: -
CDR3 DNA: TGTGCCATCCGTGGGGCTAGCGAGCACAATGAGCAGTTCTTC
CDR3 protein: CAIRGASEHNEQFF

V gene: TRBV11-3
J gene: TRBJ2-5
clone size: -
D gene: -
CDR3 DNA: TGTGCCAGCAACTCGGGTTCGGGGGAGACCCAGTACTTC
CDR3 protein: CASNSGSGETQYF

V gene: TRBV30
J gene: TRBJ2-1
clone size: -
D gene: TRBD2
CDR3 DNA: TGTGCCTGGACCCCTAAACGGGGGGTCTCAAGCTCCTACAATGAGCAGTTCTTC
CDR3 protein: CAWTPKRGVSSSYNEQFF

V gene: TRBV7-9
J gene: TRBJ1-1
clone size: -
D gene: TRBD1
CDR3 DNA: TGTGCCAGCACAGGGGGCGAAGAGGCTGAAGCTTTCTTT
CDR3 protein: CASTGGEEAEAFF

V gene: TRBV19
J gene: TRBJ1-6
clone size: -
D gene: -
CDR3 DNA: TGTGCCAGTAGGCAGGGCACGGCGGCATCACCCCTCCACTTT
CDR3 protein: CASRQGTAASPLHF

V gene: TRBV6-5
J gene: TRBJ2-4
clone size: -
D gene: -
CDR3 DNA: TGTGCCAGCAGTTTTTCCCTAGGCGCCAGAGCCAAAAACATTCAGTACTTC
CDR3 protein: CASSFSLGARAKNIQYF

V gene: TRBV7-3
J gene: TRBJ1-1
clone size: -
D gene: -
CDR3 DNA: TGTGCCAGCAGCTCGGGACCGAGGACAAGGCACACTGAAGCTTTCTTT
CDR3 protein: CASSSGPRTRHTEAFF

V gene: TRBV5-1
J gene: TRBJ2-1
clone size: -
D gene: TRBD2
CDR3 DNA: TGCGCCAGCAGCTTGATCCCTAGCGGGGGGGAAGGTGAGCAGTTCTTC
CDR3 protein: CASSLIPSGGEGEQFF

V gene: TRBV24-1
J gene: TRBJ2-1
clone size: once
D gene: TRBD1
CDR3 DNA: TGTGCCACCAGTGATCAGGGACAGGGGAATGAGCAGTTCTTC
CDR3 protein: CATSDQGQGNEQFF

V gene: TRBV11-2
J gene: TRBJ2-2
clone size: -
D gene: TRBD2
CDR3 DNA: TGTGCCAGCAGCCAGGGGACTAGCGGGAGTACCGGGGAGCTGTTTTTT
CDR3 protein: CASSQGTSGSTGELFF

V gene: TRBV5-4
J gene: TRBJ1-1
clone size: -
D gene: -
CDR3 DNA: TGTGCCAGCAGCTTGGCGGCCAAGCCGAACACTGAAGCTTTCTTT
CDR3 protein: CASSLAAKPNTEAFF

V gene: TRBV20-1
J gene: TRBJ1-5
clone size: -
D gene: -
CDR3 DNA: TGCAGTGCTAGAGATCTGGGGGCCAATCAGCCCCAGCATTTT
CDR3 protein: CSARDLGANQPQHF

V gene: TRBV2
J gene: TRBJ2-3
clone size: -
D gene: -
CDR3 DNA: TGTGCCAGCAGTGAGGAGCGTGATACGCAGTATTTT
CDR3 protein: CASSEERDTQYF

V gene: TRBV30
J gene: TRBJ2-5
clone size: -
D gene: TRBD2
CDR3 DNA: TGTGCCTGGAGGGCACTAGCGGCGCAAGAGACCCAGTACTTC
CDR3 protein: CAWRALAAQETQYF